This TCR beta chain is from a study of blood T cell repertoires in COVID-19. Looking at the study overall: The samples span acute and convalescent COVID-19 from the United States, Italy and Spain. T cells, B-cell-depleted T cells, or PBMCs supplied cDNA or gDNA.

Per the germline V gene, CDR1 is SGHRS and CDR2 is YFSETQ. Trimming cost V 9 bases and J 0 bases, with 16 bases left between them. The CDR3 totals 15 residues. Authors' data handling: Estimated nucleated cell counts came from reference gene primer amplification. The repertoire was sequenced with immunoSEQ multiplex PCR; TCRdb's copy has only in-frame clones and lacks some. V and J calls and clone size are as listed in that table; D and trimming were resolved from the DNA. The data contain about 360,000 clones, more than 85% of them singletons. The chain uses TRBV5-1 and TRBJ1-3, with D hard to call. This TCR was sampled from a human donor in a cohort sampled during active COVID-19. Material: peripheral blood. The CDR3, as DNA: TGCGCCACCAGGCGAGGTTCTTACTCTGGAAACACCATATATTTT. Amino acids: CATRRGSYSGNTIYF.